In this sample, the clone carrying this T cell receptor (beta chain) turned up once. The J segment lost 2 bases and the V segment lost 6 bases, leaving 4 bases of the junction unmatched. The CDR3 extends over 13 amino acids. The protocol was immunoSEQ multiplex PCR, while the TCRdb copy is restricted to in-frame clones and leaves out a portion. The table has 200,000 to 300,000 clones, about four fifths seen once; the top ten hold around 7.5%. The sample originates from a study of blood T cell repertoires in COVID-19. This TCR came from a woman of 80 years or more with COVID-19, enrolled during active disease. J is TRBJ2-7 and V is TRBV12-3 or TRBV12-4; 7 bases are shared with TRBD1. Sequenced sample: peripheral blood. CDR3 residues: CASSRDRAYEQYF. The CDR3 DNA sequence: TGTGCCAGCAGCCGGGACAGAGCCTACGAGCAGTACTTC.